The table lists the clone carrying this TCR beta chain with a count of one. Sequencing used immunoSEQ multiplex PCR; TCRdb keeps in-frame clones, though not all of them. The sample has 600,000 to 750,000 clones; around 90% are singletons. This CDR3 is 12 amino acids long. V dropped 7 bases and J dropped 5; count of bases not matched to a gene: 6. From germline, CDR1 is GTSNPN and CDR2 SVGIG (reference sequence). The data originate from a study of shared clonotypes between healthy human individuals. The sequence was obtained from a man between 18 and 35 years old in good health. Some clones in this sample may be carry-over from other donors' samples. The chain employs TRBV30 and TRBJ1-2, with TRBD1 identical over 8 bases. The sample taken for sequencing was memory CD8+ T cells from PBMCs. Stated subset: CD45RO+ cells pooled with CCR7-negative TemRA cells. CDR3 loop: CAFQDRAYGYTF. The CDR3 nucleotides are TGTGCCTTCCAGGACAGGGCTTATGGCTACACCTTC.